This TCR beta chain emerged from a study of blood T cell repertoires in COVID-19. On the study more broadly: The United States, Italy and Spain were the sources of the acute and convalescent COVID-19 samples. From T cells, B-cell-depleted T cells, or PBMCs came the material, which was cDNA or gDNA.

Authors' methods: Amplification of reference gene primers provided the estimated nucleated cell counts. Sequencing used immunoSEQ multiplex PCR; TCRdb keeps in-frame clones, though not all of them. V, J and clone size reflect that table, while D and trimming were determined from the DNA. The sample includes some 130,000 clones, almost 80% seen only once; the top ten take about 10%. The sequence was collected from a man aged 55-75 years who had recovered from COVID-19. Material for sequencing was peripheral blood.

The CDR3 DNA is TGTGCCAGCTCCCTTCTAGGAGGAGCAGATACGCAGTATTTT. It is translated as CASSLLGGADTQYF. The rearrangement uses TRBV18 and TRBJ2-3; D perhaps matches TRBD2 (5 bases). This CDR3 contains 14 residues. Per the germline V gene, CDR1 is KGHSH and CDR2 is LQKENI. The V and J ends lost 6 bases and 4 bases respectively, with 14 bases between them.